This paragraph reports one T cell receptor (beta chain). Its antigen is undetermined. This sample stems from a study of blood T cells in healthy people across ages. About the research overall: Researchers report that template switching captured about one barcoded beta molecule per two T cells.

Germline V CDR1 and CDR2: MNHEY, SMNVEV (reference sequence). V shed 4 bases and J shed 2 bases, with 9 bases lying between them. The CDR3 consists of 13 residues. The study's findings and limits: Researchers said unsorted PBMCs prevented a conclusive naive versus antigen-experienced comparison.

Next came a second PCR, run for about 6 to 12 cycles, which used a sample-barcoded 5' primer along with a J-beta primer mix. TCRdb called the 5' RACE reads again in MiXCR, with one record for every CDR3 protein. The sample has 1,300,000 or so distinct CDR3 sequences; 55% to 75% are singletons. The clonotype originates from a young man in good health. The chain employs TRBV27 and TRBJ2-7; D is undetermined. Sequencing used blood. CDR3 nucleotides: TGTGCCAGCAGTTATAAGCTCGCCTACGAGCAGTACTTC. Protein product: CASSYKLAYEQYF.